The entry below describes one T cell receptor beta chain. This record comes from a study of early T cells in non-severe SARS-CoV-2 infection. TCRdb called the 5' RACE reads again in MiXCR, with one record for every CDR3 protein. Here the sample spans 120,000 or so distinct CDR3 sequences, around 12% being singletons. The CDR3 runs 15 residues. In germline, CDR1 is SQVTM, CDR2 ANQGSEA. Trimming took 1 base from V and 0 from J, leaving 10 bases between them. This sample comprised whole blood, obtained at baseline. The TCR sequence derives from an adult who was a healthcare worker with PCR-confirmed SARS-CoV-2 infection or an uninfected control (not recorded which). This chain links TRBV29-1 with TRBJ2-1; TRBD1 is a possible D gene (6 bases). CDR3 sequence reads: CSVEGTEVSYNEQFF. Here the CDR3 DNA reads TGCAGCGTTGAAGGGACAGAAGTCTCCTACAATGAGCAGTTCTTC.